These T cell receptor beta chains were read from a single sample in a study of T cells after yellow fever vaccination. One entry per CDR3 protein results from TCRdb running MiXCR on the 5' RACE reads. The table has around 340,000 distinct CDR3 sequences, roughly 8.7% seen once. Sequenced material: PBMCs, taken on the day of the first yellow fever vaccination. All receptors derive from a man aged 18 to 29 who received the YFV17D yellow fever vaccine. The CDR3 runs from the conserved cysteine through the conserved F or W. The D gene is left open where the match is weak. The listing skips clone size in some rows; elsewhere it reads once, few, many or a size class.

d_gene | len | abundance | j_gene | v_gene | CDR3nt | CDR3aa
TRBD2 | 17 | few | TRBJ2-3 | TRBV29-1 | TGCAGCGTTGAAGTGTGGGGTAGCGGGAGGTACACAGATACGCAGTATTTT | CSVEVWGSGRYTDTQYF
- | 14 | - | TRBJ1-5 | TRBV5-6 | TGTGCCAGCAGCTTGGGTGTGGCAAACCAGCCCCAGCATTTT | CASSLGVANQPQHF
- | 13 | - | TRBJ2-5 | TRBV4-1 | TGCGCCAGCAGCGTTATCGAGCAAGAGACCCAGTACTTC | CASSVIEQETQYF
- | 14 | few | TRBJ1-1 | TRBV4-1 | TGCGCCAGCAGCCCAGATATGACAGACACTGAAGCTTTCTTT | CASSPDMTDTEAFF
TRBD2 | 17 | few | TRBJ2-1 | TRBV4-3 | TGCGCCAGCAGCCAAAACCTAGCGGGGGGGCTATGGAATGAGCAGTTCTTC | CASSQNLAGGLWNEQFF
- | 12 | - | TRBJ1-1 | TRBV7-9 | TGTGCCAGCAGCTTAGCTCAGGCTGAAGCCTTCTTT | CASSLAQAEAFF
- | 15 | many | TRBJ1-1 | TRBV12-3/TRBV12-4 | TGTGCCAGCAGTTTAGCGTTGTCAGGAGCTTTAGGGGCTTTCTTT | CASSLALSGALGAFF
- | 17 | - | TRBJ2-1 | TRBV27 | TGTGCCAGCAGTTTCTACGGGACAAGGAAGAACTACAATGAGCAGTTCTTC | CASSFYGTRKNYNEQFF
- | 18 | many | TRBJ1-3 | TRBV4-1 | TGCGCCAGCAGCCAAGTACCACGGGGGCGGCTCTCTGGAAACACCATATATTTT | CASSQVPRGRLSGNTIYF
- | 15 | - | TRBJ1-2 | TRBV4-3 | TGCGCCAGCAGCCAAGATCGTCAGGGGCGCGAAGGCTACACCTTC | CASSQDRQGREGYTF
- | 13 | many | TRBJ1-1 | TRBV6-5 | TGTGCCAGCAGTTATAGCCTGAACACTGAAGCTTTCTTT | CASSYSLNTEAFF
- | 17 | - | TRBJ2-2 | TRBV4-2 | TGTGCCAGCAGCCAAGTTTTGACAGGCGCGAACACCGGGGAGCTGTTTTTT | CASSQVLTGANTGELFF
- | 12 | few | TRBJ1-5 | TRBV12-3/TRBV12-4 | TGTGCCAGCAGTTTAACTACTCAGCCCCAGCATTTT | CASSLTTQPQHF
- | 15 | few | TRBJ2-3 | TRBV5-1 | TGCGCCAGCGGAAGGGGGATCGGTGAAACAGATACGCAGTATTTT | CASGRGIGETDTQYF
TRBD1 | 13 | many | TRBJ1-2 | TRBV5-1 | TGCGCCAGCAGCATTGGGACAGCCTATGGCTACACCTTC | CASSIGTAYGYTF
TRBD1 | 16 | few | TRBJ1-2 | TRBV11-2 | TGTGCCAGCAGCACCCGGACAGGGGACCTTAAGGGTGGCTACACCTTC | CASSTRTGDLKGGYTF
TRBD1 | 14 | - | TRBJ1-1 | TRBV12-3/TRBV12-4 | TGTGCCAGCATCCCACAGGGGAGCAACACTGAAGCTTTCTTT | CASIPQGSNTEAFF
- | 14 | many | TRBJ1-2 | TRBV5-6 | TGTGCCAGCAGCTTGGACAGGGTTTTTGATGGCTACACCTTC | CASSLDRVFDGYTF
- | 15 | - | TRBJ1-1 | TRBV5-1 | TGCGCCAGCAGCTTGGCCGGGACAACCAACACTGAAGCTTTCTTT | CASSLAGTTNTEAFF
- | 12 | few | TRBJ1-1 | TRBV5-4 | TGTGCCAGCAGGGGCGTGAACACTGAAGCTTTCTTT | CASRGVNTEAFF
TRBD2 | 16 | - | TRBJ2-3 | TRBV5-1 | TGCGCCAGCAGCATACTAGCGGGGGGCCTCACAGATACGCAGTATTTT | CASSILAGGLTDTQYF
- | 15 | many | TRBJ2-5 | TRBV5-1 | TGCGCCAGCAGCTCCGAGAAGGATTACCAAGAGACCCAGTACTTC | CASSSEKDYQETQYF
- | 13 | - | TRBJ2-3 | TRBV20-1 | TGCAGTGCCCCCCGGGCTAGCACAGATACGCAGTATTTT | CSAPRASTDTQYF
- | 11 | few | TRBJ2-3 | TRBV12-3/TRBV12-4 | TGTGCCAGCACCTTCAGGGATACGCAGTATTTT | CASTFRDTQYF
TRBD1 | 15 | - | TRBJ2-3 | TRBV2 | TGTGCCAGCAGTTCGGACAGGGTGGACACAGATACGCAGTATTTT | CASSSDRVDTDTQYF
- | 14 | few | TRBJ2-5 | TRBV7-9 | TGTGCCAGCAGGCGCACAGGCTCAAAAGAGACCCAGTACTTC | CASRRTGSKETQYF
- | 15 | - | TRBJ2-2 | TRBV6-2/TRBV6-3 | TGTGCCAGCAGTTATGACAGGACAAACACCGGGGAGCTGTTTTTT | CASSYDRTNTGELFF
TRBD1 | 14 | many | TRBJ1-1 | TRBV7-9 | TGTGCCAGCAGCTCTAGCCCGGACAGGTTTGAAGCTTTCTTT | CASSSSPDRFEAFF
- | 14 | - | TRBJ2-3 | TRBV7-2 | TGTGCCAGCAGCGACTTACTAGGGACAGATACGCAGTATTTT | CASSDLLGTDTQYF
- | 14 | - | TRBJ2-2 | TRBV7-2 | TGTGCCGGAAGGGAGTCTGCGAACACCGGGGAGCTGTTTTTT | CAGRESANTGELFF
- | 15 | - | TRBJ2-2 | TRBV7-3 | TGTGCCAGCAGCTTAGAAGGGGCACCTACCGGGGAGCTGTTTTTT | CASSLEGAPTGELFF
- | 15 | - | TRBJ1-5 | TRBV19 | TGTGCCAGTAGTATAGACTGGGGGTCTTATCAGCCCCAGCATTTT | CASSIDWGSYQPQHF
TRBD1 | 13 | - | TRBJ1-2 | TRBV19 | TGTGCCACCGCACAGGGGATCCGAGATGGCTACACCTTC | CATAQGIRDGYTF
- | 14 | - | TRBJ1-5 | TRBV25-1 | TGTGCCAGCAGTGAAAGGGGGGGGGATCAGCCCCAGCATTTT | CASSERGGDQPQHF
TRBD1 | 17 | - | TRBJ2-3 | TRBV6-5 | TGTGCCAGCAGTTACCCGCCTACAGGGGCTAGCACAGATACGCAGTATTTT | CASSYPPTGASTDTQYF
TRBD1 | 14 | few | TRBJ2-3 | TRBV7-2 | TGTGCCAGCAGCCGGGACAGGGGGTCACATACGCAGTATTTT | CASSRDRGSHTQYF
- | 14 | few | TRBJ2-2 | TRBV18 | TGTGCCAGTTCGACTGCCGCTGGCACCGGGGAGCTGTTTTTT | CASSTAAGTGELFF
- | 15 | - | TRBJ1-1 | TRBV6-5 | TGTGCCAGCAGTTGGGCTAGTTTGGGAGGAACTGAAGCTTTCTTT | CASSWASLGGTEAFF
- | 12 | few | TRBJ1-5 | TRBV29-1 | TGCAGCGTTGATCAAGGTGAGGGGCCCCAGCATTTT | CSVDQGEGPQHF
TRBD1 | 14 | - | TRBJ1-1 | TRBV10-3 | TGTGCCATCAGTCAGGGACAGGGGAAAACTGAAGCTTTCTTT | CAISQGQGKTEAFF
- | 13 | - | TRBJ2-5 | TRBV18 | TGTGCCAGCTCACCACCGATGGAAGAGACCCAGTACTTC | CASSPPMEETQYF
- | 15 | many | TRBJ1-5 | TRBV4-1 | TGCGCCAGCAGCCAAGGGCTAGGGGTTAATCAGCCCCAGCATTTT | CASSQGLGVNQPQHF
- | 13 | few | TRBJ2-5 | TRBV6-2/TRBV6-3 | TGTGCCAGCATGCAGGGCAGCCAAGAGACCCAGTACTTC | CASMQGSQETQYF
- | 12 | few | TRBJ2-1 | TRBV15 | TGTGCCACCAGCAGAGATCGCGATGAGCAGTTCTTC | CATSRDRDEQFF
- | 15 | - | TRBJ2-1 | TRBV19 | TGTGCCAGTATGGCGGGGCCGAGCTCCTACAATGAGCAGTTCTTC | CASMAGPSSYNEQFF
- | 16 | - | TRBJ1-1 | TRBV5-1 | TGCGCCAGCAGCTTGCTAGCAGGGGCCGTGAACACTGAAGCTTTCTTT | CASSLLAGAVNTEAFF
TRBD1 | 14 | - | TRBJ2-5 | TRBV28 | TGTGCCAGCAGTTTACCCACAGGGGTTAAGACCCAGTACTTC | CASSLPTGVKTQYF
- | 16 | - | TRBJ2-3 | TRBV5-5 | TGTGCCAGCAGGAGGGGGATTTACGGGGGCGGAGATACGCAGTATTTT | CASRRGIYGGGDTQYF
TRBD2 | 15 | few | TRBJ2-1 | TRBV5-1 | TGCGCCAGCAGCTTGGAGGCAGGGAGGGGCAATGAGCAGTTCTTC | CASSLEAGRGNEQFF
TRBD2 | 16 | many | TRBJ2-5 | TRBV11-2 | TGTGCCAGCAGCTTAGATCTCGGGACTATACGAGAGACCCAGTACTTC | CASSLDLGTIRETQYF
- | 16 | - | TRBJ2-6 | TRBV28 | TGTGCCAGCAGTTTATTTTGGGGGTACGGGGCCAACGTCCTGACTTTC | CASSLFWGYGANVLTF